One sample yielded the 10 T cell receptor beta chains listed below, sequenced in a study of T cells in Graves' hyperthyroidism and ophthalmopathy. TCR beta CDR3 sequences were amplified from RNA transcripts. The TCR CDR3 was amplified in a first-round RT-PCR using the HTBI primer set. TCRdb re-called the multiplex PCR reads through MiXCR, storing one row per CDR3 protein. The table has a few hundred thousand distinct CDR3 sequences, around 16% seen once. Specimen: blood. These receptors came from a woman aged 18-29 years with Graves' hyperthyroidism.

This clonotype was seen at least ten times. J is TRBJ1-5 and V is TRBV18; unclear D gene. CDR1 and CDR2 (germline): KGHSH, LQKENI. The V and J ends lost 3 bases and 5 bases respectively, with 8 bases between them. CDR3 length: 13 residues. CDR3 protein: CASSPGSDQPQHF. As DNA, the CDR3 is TGTGCCAGCTCACCCGGTAGTGATCAGCCCCAGCATTTT.

This clonotype showed up just a few times. The V and J genes are TRBV30 and TRBJ2-7, with 8 bases fitting TRBD2. The CDR3 extends over 12 amino acids. Germline V lookup: CDR1 GTSNPN, CDR2 SVGIG (reference sequence). J lost 4 bases, V lost 4 bases, and 3 bases had no gene match. CDR3 protein: CAWTSGGYEQYF. Here the CDR3 DNA reads TGTGCCTGGACGTCGGGGGGGTACGAGCAGTACTTC.

This clonotype was detected ten times or more. V gene TRBV5-1 combines with J gene TRBJ1-6; D may be TRBD1 (6 bases). The germline CDR1 and CDR2 sequences are SGHRS and YFSETQ. The CDR3 runs 15 residues. Between the trimmed V and J ends, which lost 0 bases and 11 bases, there was a span of 15 bases. CDR3 nucleotides: TGCGCCAGCAGCTTGGGGGACACGGACACCCCACCCCTCCACTTT. As protein: CASSLGDTDTPPLHF.

Comment on this clonotype: A much larger clone differs by one base, so this may be a read error. This chain uses TRBV19 with TRBJ1-5; 7 positions match TRBD1. The J segment lost 11 bases and the V segment lost 7 bases, leaving 8 bases of the junction unmatched. The CDR3 sequence is 12 residues long. CDR1 LNHDA and CDR2 SQIVND come from the germline V gene (reference sequence). This chain's CDR3 is CASTFGGQSQHF. In DNA form, the CDR3 reads TGTGCCAGTACCTTTGGGGGACAGTCCCAGCATTTT.

In this sample, this clonotype turned up many times. The chain employs TRBV12-3 or TRBV12-4 and TRBJ1-4, with D possibly matching TRBD1 (6 bases). The V gene lost 5 bases and the J gene lost 5 bases, with 18 bases spanning the gap. This CDR3 contains 16 residues. CDR3 residues: CASSASDKGGNEKLFF. The CDR3 nucleotides read TGTGCCAGCAGTGCCTCTGACAAGGGGGGAAATGAAAAACTGTTTTTT.

Ten or more counts support this clonotype. The V and J genes are TRBV10-3 and TRBJ1-1; no firm D call. Looked up from germline, CDR1 is ENHRY and CDR2 is SYGVKD. Trimming pared 8 bases from V and 5 bases from J, leaving 18 bases between. The CDR3 spans 14 residues. CDR3 coding DNA: TGTGCCATCGGAAAAATAGACACCATAACTGAAGCTTTCTTT. This codes for CAIGKIDTITEAFF.

The chain recombines TRBV11-2 with TRBJ2-3, with 8 nucleotides matching TRBD2. The germline CDR1 and CDR2 sequences are SGHAT and FQNNGV. V lost 6 bases, J lost 3 bases, and 5 bases stayed unmatched. The CDR3 is made up of 14 amino acids. In DNA, the CDR3 is TGTGCCAGCAGTCAAAGCGGGAGAACAGATACGCAGTATTTT. Translation: CASSQSGRTDTQYF.

This clonotype was seen ten or more times. The chain couples TRBV30 to TRBJ2-7; D gene unclear. The CDR3 has 13 amino acids. Germline V lookup: CDR1 GTSNPN, CDR2 SVGIG (reference sequence). V was pared by 2 bases and J by 0 bases, with 8 bases between. The CDR3 loop reads CAWSTGSSYEQYF. CDR3 DNA: TGTGCCTGGAGTACGGGTAGCTCCTACGAGCAGTACTTC.

This chain connects TRBV20-1 to TRBJ2-7; 7 bases match TRBD1. This CDR3 contains 15 residues. The J segment lost 1 base and the V segment lost 5 bases, leaving 11 bases of the junction unmatched. Germline CDR1 reads DFQATT; CDR2 reads SNEGSKA (reference sequence). CDR3 DNA sequence: TGCAGTGCTTTCAATCCGGGACAGACTTCCTACGAGCAGTACTTC. This translates into CSAFNPGQTSYEQYF.

In this sample, this clonotype turned up many times. V is TRBV2 and J is TRBJ1-5, with D possibly matching TRBD1 (6 bases). Germline-derived CDR1 and CDR2 are SNHLY and FYNNEI. V dropped 3 bases and J dropped 2 bases, with 11 bases sitting between them. This CDR3 has 15 amino acids. CDR3 amino acids: CASSEGTPRNQPQHF. DNA for the CDR3: TGTGCCAGCAGTGAGGGGACACCCCGCAATCAGCCCCAGCATTTT.